This TCR beta chain appears in the sequencing data of a study of CXCR3-negative and CXCR3-positive naive CD8 T cells. The wider study: Cumulative TRB read yield was some 140 million, averaging about 1.5 +/- 0.3 million per library.

The CDR3 sequence is 13 residues long. CDR1 and CDR2 from the germline V gene are LGHNA and YSLEER. General study findings and limits: Whereas memory cells differed, naive CXCR3-negative and CXCR3-positive cells shared similar TRBV-TRBJ usage. CD5 surface expression was similar among naive subsets, and TCR strength was estimated by inference from TRB CDR3 properties.

To note about this clonotype: Its specificity is unknown.

Libraries of TRB cDNA were made by 5' RACE and carried UMIs. Following a re-call of the 5' RACE reads, TCRdb has one entry per CDR3 protein and lacks DNA. Its table lists tens of thousands of distinct CDR3 sequences. The TCR sequence derives from a human donor in good health. Some clones in this sample may be carry-over from other donors' samples. The sample comprised memory CD8+ T cells from blood. V is TRBV4-3 and J is TRBJ2-7. The CDR3 is CASSQVKGAEQYF.